A single sample gave rise to the 13 T cell receptor beta chains below, sequenced in a study of T-cell memory formation after mild COVID-19. TCRdb itself ran the 5' RACE reads through MiXCR, one entry per CDR3 protein. This sample has under 700,000 distinct CDR3 sequences, with 20% found just once. The sequencing sample was made of PBMCs or a T cell subset sorted from them (not recorded which). The receptor set was obtained from an adult woman who had mild COVID-19 (a few samples of this study predate the infection). Cell type and time point are not known.

This chain connects TRBV25-1 to TRBJ2-1, with a weak D call TRBD1 (5 bases). Between the trimmed V and J ends, which lost 8 bases and 2 bases, there was a span of 19 bases. Germline CDR1 reads MGHDK; CDR2 reads SYGVNS. The CDR3 runs to 16 residues. CDR3 DNA: TGTGCCAGCTCCCCTCTCGCGGACAAACCCTACAATGAGCAGTTCTTC. Translation gives CASSPLADKPYNEQFF.

CDR3 loop: CASSTGSSGRYEQFF. CDR3 nucleotide sequence: TGTGCCAGCAGTACTGGGTCTAGCGGGAGATATGAGCAGTTCTTC. The genes are TRBV6-5 and TRBJ2-1; 10 nucleotides agree with TRBD2. Germline assignment: CDR1 MNHEY and CDR2 SVGAGI. The CDR3 has 15 amino acids. V was clipped by 5 bases and J by 8 bases; unmatched bases: 9.

The chain employs TRBV11-2 and TRBJ1-4; D is undetermined. The CDR3 length is 15 residues. CDR1 and CDR2 from the germline V gene are SGHAT and FQNNGV. V gave up 1 base and J gave up 8 bases, with 14 bases separating them. The CDR3 coding sequence is TGTGCCAGCAGCTTAGGGAGGCTGGAAGACGAAAAACTGTTTTTT. Protein sequence: CASSLGRLEDEKLFF.

V is TRBV7-6 and J is TRBJ2-5; 8 bases fit TRBD1. The CDR3 totals 16 residues. The J segment lost 5 bases and the V segment lost 1 base, leaving 9 bases of the junction unmatched. The germline CDR1 and CDR2 sequences are SGHVS and FNYEAQ. Written as DNA, the CDR3 is TGTGCCAGCAGCTTAGTCCCGGCAGGGGGCCAGGAGACCCAGTACTTC. Translation gives CASSLVPAGGQETQYF.

The chain employs TRBV7-9 and TRBJ1-1, with 7 bases fitting TRBD1. The CDR3 runs to 14 residues. The V gene's germline CDR1 is SEHNR and CDR2 FQNEAQ (reference sequence). The trim removed 5 bases at V and 4 bases at J, leaving 7 bases unmatched. CDR3 DNA: TGTGCCAGCAGCGCCCGACAGGGTGGCACTGAAGCTTTCTTT. This translates into CASSARQGGTEAFF.

This clonotype was picked up a small number of times. The chain recombines TRBV20-1 with TRBJ2-1; TRBD2 matches 8 bases. Germline assignment: CDR1 DFQATT and CDR2 SNEGSKA (reference sequence). Losses at the gene ends were 5 bases for V and 3 bases for J; bases not matched to a gene: 9. The CDR3 covers 15 residues. CDR3 residues: CSAPTPGTSYNEQFF. CDR3 DNA sequence: TGCAGTGCTCCGACGCCCGGGACTAGCTACAATGAGCAGTTCTTC.

The V gene is TRBV5-1, the J gene TRBJ2-5; D may match TRBD1 or TRBD2 (6 bases each). This CDR3 comprises 14 residues. The ends were cut back, 5 bases at V and 1 base at J, with 12 bases in the middle. From germline, CDR1 is SGHRS and CDR2 YFSETQ. In DNA form, the CDR3 reads TGCGCCAGCAGAAGGGGGGCGGGCCAAGAGACCCAGTACTTC. Residues: CASRRGAGQETQYF.

The rearrangement uses TRBV5-5 and TRBJ2-4; D perhaps matches TRBD2 (6 bases). The CDR3 contains 16 residues. CDR1 and CDR2 (germline): SGHKS, YYEKEE (reference sequence). V was shortened by 2 bases and J by 0 bases, with 12 bases between the two germline ends. CDR3 protein: CASSFGRGLAKNIQYF. For the CDR3, the DNA is TGTGCCAGCAGCTTTGGAAGGGGACTAGCCAAAAACATTCAGTACTTC.

The gene calls are TRBV27 and TRBJ2-3; D may correspond to TRBD1 or TRBD2 (5 bases each). The CDR3 consists of 16 residues. Germline loops: CDR1 MNHEY, CDR2 SMNVEV (reference sequence). V was trimmed by 5 bases and J by 5 bases, leaving 20 bases between them. The CDR3 sequence is CASSPQGGLGGDTQYF. Here the CDR3 DNA reads TGTGCCAGCAGTCCCCAGGGCGGCCTCGGAGGAGATACGCAGTATTTT.

This clonotype was counted only a few times. The genes are TRBV4-3 and TRBJ2-2, with D unclear. Germline CDR1 is LGHNA and CDR2 is YSLEER. The CDR3 contains 16 residues. V lost 0 bases, J lost 1 base, and 9 bases lay in between. CDR3 nucleotide sequence: TGCGCCAGCAGCCAAGATTCGACGGAGAACACCGGGGAGCTGTTTTTT. It specifies CASSQDSTENTGELFF.

The table lists this clonotype with a few counts. V gene TRBV7-6 combines with J gene TRBJ2-3; 14 positions match TRBD2. The CDR3 runs to 19 residues. CDR1 SGHVS and CDR2 FNYEAQ come from the germline V gene. The V and J ends lost 3 bases and 1 base, in that order; junction bases with no gene match: 9. The CDR3 reads CASSLTSGRASSRTDTQYF. CDR3 coding DNA: TGTGCCAGCAGCTTGACTAGCGGGAGGGCCTCCTCACGCACAGATACGCAGTATTTT. Complete variable domain (other parts from reference TRBV7-6 and TRBJ2-3): GAGVSQSPRYKVTKRGQDVALRCDPISGHVSLYWYRQALGQGPEFLTYFNYEAQQDKSGLPNDRFSAERPEGSISTLTIQRTEQRDSAMYRCASSLTSGRASSRTDTQYFGPGTRLTVL.

This clonotype was picked up a small number of times. The rearrangement uses TRBV5-5 and TRBJ2-3; D ambiguous. Germline V CDR1 and CDR2: SGHKS, YYEKEE (reference sequence). The V gene lost 3 bases and the J gene lost 6 bases, with 11 bases spanning the gap. This CDR3 is built from 13 residues. The DNA for the CDR3 is TGTGCCAGCAGCTCTCGGATGGGGGATACGCAGTATTTT. It codes for CASSSRMGDTQYF.

This clonotype came up a few times. In DNA form, the CDR3 reads TGCAGTGCTATCGGGACTACGTTCTACAATGAGCAGTTCTTC. This gives the protein CSAIGTTFYNEQFF. The chain has TRBV20-1 and TRBJ2-1, with TRBD2 identical over 7 bases. CDR1 DFQATT and CDR2 SNEGSKA come from the germline V gene (reference sequence). The CDR3 runs 14 residues. The trim removed 4 bases at V and 3 bases at J, leaving 6 bases unmatched.